This T cell receptor (beta chain) was recovered during a study of T cell responses to AZD1222 COVID-19 vaccine. Using immunoSEQ multiplex PCR, the repertoire was profiled, and TCRdb retains in-frame clones only, with some absent. The sample carries tens of thousands of clones, over 75% recorded once. About this clone: Its matching antigen is unknown.

Germline lookup yields CDR1 MNHEY and CDR2 SMNVEV (reference sequence). The CDR3 has 12 amino acids. V was pared by 5 bases and J by 0 bases, with 1 base between. Findings of the study overall: Only a handful of people who got AZD1222 tested seropositive at baseline. Nearly half of spike-specific TCRs reportedly go after variant regions that carry no mutations. The CD4 TCRs associated with vaccination extended across spike and predominated at 160-218 and 743-854. Clonal diversity was possibly underestimated, and white British individuals and females predominated among donors.

The specimen was peripheral blood, collected on day 0 of AZD1222 vaccination. The clonotype originates from an adult in good health. V is TRBV27 and J is TRBJ1-4; the D is unclear. The CDR3 loop is CASSATNEKLFF. The CDR3 bases are TGTGCCAGCAGTGCAACTAATGAAAAACTGTTTTTT.